This entry concerns a single TCR beta chain. From the RT-PCR reads, TCRdb called clonotypes with MiXCR, one entry per CDR3 protein. The sample yields about 570,000 distinct CDR3 sequences, approximately 10% seen once. The data belong to a study of response to subunit inactivated influenza vaccine. The CDR3 is 13 amino acids. From germline, CDR1 is SGHAT and CDR2 FQNNGV. V lost 0 bases to trimming and J lost 6 bases, with 8 bases between them. The same data also contributed to another study, on T cells expressing NK-cell markers. That work states: The TCR beta cDNA came from 5'RACE template switching with UMIs. In a few donors, dominant clonotypes made up 28.3-60.1% of CD3+CD56-NKG2C+ cells.

Here the sequenced sample was PBMCs from blood, taken on the day of vaccination. The V and J genes are TRBV11-2 and TRBJ1-1; no clear D gene. The clonotype comes from a man in his forties or fifties who received an inactivated influenza vaccine. The CDR3 sequence: CASSLESGAEAFF. CDR3 coding DNA: TGTGCCAGCAGCTTAGAATCGGGCGCTGAAGCTTTCTTT.